The 27 T cell receptor beta chains below were found in one sample sequenced in a study of monozygotic twins with inflammatory bowel disease. Following a re-call of the 5' RACE reads, TCRdb has one entry per CDR3 protein and lacks DNA. The table gives some 150,000 distinct CDR3 sequences; the top ten clones make up around 6.8% of it. Sequenced sample: blood. These receptors were obtained from a human donor with ulcerative colitis or Crohn's disease, or a healthy co-twin of an affected twin (not recorded which).

The V and J genes are TRBV30 and TRBJ1-2. Germline CDR1 is GTSNPN and CDR2 is SVGIG (reference sequence). The CDR3 length is 15 residues. The CDR3 sequence: CAWSVRVTSNYGYTF.

The chain joins TRBV11-2 to TRBJ2-5. This CDR3 spans 15 amino acids. Germline CDR1 reads SGHAT; CDR2 reads FQNNGV. CDR3 loop: CASSSARDVQETQYF. The whole variable domain, filled in from reference TRBV11-2 and TRBJ2-5, reads EAGVAQSPRYKIIEKRQSVAFWCNPISGHATLYWYQQILGQGPKLLIQFQNNGVVDDSQLPKDRFSAERLKGVDSTLKIQPAKLEDSAVYLCASSSARDVQETQYFGPGTRLLVL.

The chain uses TRBV2 and TRBJ2-2. Germline V gives CDR1 SNHLY, CDR2 FYNNEI. This CDR3 comprises 15 residues. CDR3 sequence reads: CASNIDTLNTGELFF.

The CDR3 here is CASSLAASGGAFLTDTQYF. The rearrangement links TRBV5-6 to TRBJ2-3; checking the TCRdb D call of TRBD2 is not possible without DNA. Germline CDR1 reads SGHDT; CDR2 reads YYEEEE. The CDR3 contains 19 residues.

The rearrangement links TRBV12-3 or TRBV12-4 to TRBJ2-6; there is no DNA to check the TCRdb D call of TRBD2. This CDR3 region has 15 residues. The CDR3: CASSPRQAGANVLTF.

V is TRBV20-1 and J is TRBJ2-1; the TRBD2 assignment by TCRdb is unverifiable without DNA. From germline, CDR1 is DFQATT and CDR2 SNEGSKA (reference sequence). The CDR3 has 15 amino acids. CDR3 residues: CSARWASGRYNEQFF.

The chain carries TRBV7-9 and TRBJ1-1; TCRdb's D gene call, TRBD1, goes unchecked for lack of DNA. Per the germline V gene, CDR1 is SEHNR and CDR2 is FQNEAQ (reference sequence). This CDR3 has 13 residues. The CDR3 region is CASSVDRVNEAFF. The complete variable domain, with remaining parts taken from reference TRBV7-9 and TRBJ1-1, reads DTGVSQNPRHKITKRGQNVTFRCDPISEHNRLYWYRQTLGQGPEFLTYFQNEAQLEKSRLLSDRFSAERPKGSFSTLEIQRTEQGDSAMYLCASSVDRVNEAFFGQGTRLTVV.

The chain combines TRBV5-1 with TRBJ1-1. Germline V gene data show CDR1 as SGHRS and CDR2 as YFSETQ. This CDR3 spans 15 amino acids. CDR3 sequence reads: CASSLIDKPNTEAFF.

This chain links TRBV28 with TRBJ2-5; lacking DNA, the TRBD1 call made by TCRdb goes unchecked. The CDR3 loop spans 14 amino acids. Germline-derived CDR1 and CDR2 are MDHEN and SYDVKM. Here the CDR3 reads CASSDGQGIKTQYF.

V usage is TRBV10-3 and J usage is TRBJ2-1; the D call of TRBD2 rests on TCRdb alone, since no DNA is present to check it. The germline gives CDR1 ENHRY, CDR2 SYGVKD. The CDR3 sequence is 16 residues long. CDR3: CAISEFGTSGGNEQFF.

The chain couples TRBV5-1 to TRBJ1-2; with no DNA, the TCRdb D assignment of TRBD1 cannot be verified. CDR3 length: 16 amino acids. Germline loops: CDR1 SGHRS, CDR2 YFSETQ. The CDR3 region is CASSPGQRTSGYGYTF.

V gene TRBV18 combines with J gene TRBJ2-5; TCRdb's assignment of TRBD1 cannot be checked, as there is no DNA. CDR1 is KGHSH, CDR2 LQKENI, per germline. CDR3 length: 15 residues. CDR3 in amino acids: CASSLRDSARETQYF.

V usage is TRBV5-1 and J usage is TRBJ1-6. The CDR3 has 15 amino acids. Looked up from germline, CDR1 is SGHRS and CDR2 is YFSETQ. The CDR3 sequence: CASSLEGNFGSPLHF.

This chain joins TRBV5-6 and TRBJ2-4; TCRdb names TRBD1, which stays unverified in the absence of DNA. Germline loops: CDR1 SGHDT, CDR2 YYEEEE. The CDR3 consists of 13 residues. CDR3 sequence reads: CASSIDRGHIQYF.

The chain has TRBV5-1 and TRBJ2-5. Germline assignment: CDR1 SGHRS and CDR2 YFSETQ. The CDR3 spans 12 residues. The CDR3 protein is CASSRDRETQYF. The entire variable domain, with the rest obtained from reference TRBV5-1 and TRBJ2-5, is as follows: KAGVTQTPRYLIKTRGQQVTLSCSPISGHRSVSWYQQTPGQGLQFLFEYFSETQRNKGNFPGRFSGRQFSNSRSEMNVSTLELGDSALYLCASSRDRETQYFGPGTRLLVL.

CDR3 amino acids: CASSGDFSGWKGSYEQYF. This chain connects TRBV5-5 to TRBJ2-7; TCRdb returns TRBD2, unconfirmable since there is no DNA. The length of the CDR3 is 18 residues. Germline CDR1 SGHKS, CDR2 YYEKEE (reference sequence). Drawing the rest from reference TRBV5-5 and TRBJ2-7, the complete variable domain is DAGVTQSPTHLIKTRGQQVTLRCSPISGHKSVSWYQQVLGQGPQFIFQYYEKEERGRGNFPDRFSARQFPNYSSELNVNALLLGDSALYLCASSGDFSGWKGSYEQYFGPGTRLTVT.

The chain joins TRBV7-3 to TRBJ2-1; the TCRdb call, TRBD2, lacks DNA for checking. Germline V lookup: CDR1 SGHTA, CDR2 FQGTGA. The CDR3 consists of 15 residues. CDR3 residues: CASSQTSGRANEQFF.

The rearrangement links TRBV6-1 to TRBJ2-4. This CDR3 is built from 17 residues. CDR1 is MNHNS, CDR2 SASEGT, per germline. CDR3 sequence: CASSEVTASLAKNIQYF.

The chain uses TRBV20-1 and TRBJ2-5; TCRdb indicates TRBD2, and absent DNA this call remains unverified. The CDR3 sequence is 15 residues long. The germline V gene encodes CDR1 DFQATT and CDR2 SNEGSKA (reference sequence). The CDR3 sequence is CSAREAGLAKETQYF.

The gene calls are TRBV2 and TRBJ1-5. Per the germline V gene, CDR1 is SNHLY and CDR2 is FYNNEI. This CDR3 is 15 amino acids long. CDR3 sequence: CASSAVNLGNQPQHF.

V usage is TRBV6-2 or TRBV6-3 and J usage is TRBJ2-5; TCRdb's D call, TRBD1, is unchecked because there is no DNA. CDR1 MNHEY and CDR2 SVGEGT come from the germline V gene. This CDR3 is 13 amino acids long. The CDR3 reads CASSYGREETQYF.

The V gene is TRBV6-1, the J gene TRBJ1-2. Looked up from germline, CDR1 is MNHNS and CDR2 is SASEGT. The CDR3 is made up of 13 amino acids. The CDR3 sequence: CASSEAGHYGYTF.

CDR3 residues: CSARDRVAYNEQFF. V and J are TRBV20-1 and TRBJ2-1; TCRdb designates TRBD1, a call that cannot be tested without DNA. Germline CDR1 DFQATT, CDR2 SNEGSKA (reference sequence). The CDR3 is made up of 14 amino acids.

The V gene is TRBV5-1, the J gene TRBJ2-1; TCRdb's D call, TRBD2, is unchecked because there is no DNA. The CDR3 spans 13 residues. Germline CDR1 SGHRS, CDR2 YFSETQ. This chain's CDR3 is CASSSGLANEQFF.

The chain recombines TRBV20-1 with TRBJ2-7; TCRdb calls TRBD1, which cannot be checked without DNA. The length of the CDR3 is 12 residues. Germline CDR1 is DFQATT and CDR2 is SNEGSKA (reference sequence). The CDR3 protein is CSARGQTYEQYF.

This chain links TRBV10-3 with TRBJ2-2. The CDR3 has 13 residues. Germline CDR1 ENHRY, CDR2 SYGVKD. CDR3: CAISEKVAGELFF.

The chain has TRBV28 and TRBJ2-7; the TCRdb call, TRBD2, lacks DNA for checking. This CDR3 is built from 12 residues. Germline V CDR1 and CDR2: MDHEN, SYDVKM. The CDR3 region is CASSFGGPEQYF.